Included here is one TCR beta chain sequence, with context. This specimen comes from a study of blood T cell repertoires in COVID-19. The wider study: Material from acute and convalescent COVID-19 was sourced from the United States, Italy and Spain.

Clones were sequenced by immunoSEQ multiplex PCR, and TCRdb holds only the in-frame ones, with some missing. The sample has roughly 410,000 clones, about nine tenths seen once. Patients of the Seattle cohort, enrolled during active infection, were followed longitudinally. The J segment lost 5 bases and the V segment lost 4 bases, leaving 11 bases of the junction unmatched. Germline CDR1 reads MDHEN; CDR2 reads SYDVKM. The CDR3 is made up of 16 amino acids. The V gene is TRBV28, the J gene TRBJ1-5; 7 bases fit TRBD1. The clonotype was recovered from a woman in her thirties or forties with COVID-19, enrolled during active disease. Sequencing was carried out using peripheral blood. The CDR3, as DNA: TGTGCCAGCAGTTCAAACAAGGACAGGCCAGATCAGCCCCAGCATTTT. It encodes CASSSNKDRPDQPQHF.